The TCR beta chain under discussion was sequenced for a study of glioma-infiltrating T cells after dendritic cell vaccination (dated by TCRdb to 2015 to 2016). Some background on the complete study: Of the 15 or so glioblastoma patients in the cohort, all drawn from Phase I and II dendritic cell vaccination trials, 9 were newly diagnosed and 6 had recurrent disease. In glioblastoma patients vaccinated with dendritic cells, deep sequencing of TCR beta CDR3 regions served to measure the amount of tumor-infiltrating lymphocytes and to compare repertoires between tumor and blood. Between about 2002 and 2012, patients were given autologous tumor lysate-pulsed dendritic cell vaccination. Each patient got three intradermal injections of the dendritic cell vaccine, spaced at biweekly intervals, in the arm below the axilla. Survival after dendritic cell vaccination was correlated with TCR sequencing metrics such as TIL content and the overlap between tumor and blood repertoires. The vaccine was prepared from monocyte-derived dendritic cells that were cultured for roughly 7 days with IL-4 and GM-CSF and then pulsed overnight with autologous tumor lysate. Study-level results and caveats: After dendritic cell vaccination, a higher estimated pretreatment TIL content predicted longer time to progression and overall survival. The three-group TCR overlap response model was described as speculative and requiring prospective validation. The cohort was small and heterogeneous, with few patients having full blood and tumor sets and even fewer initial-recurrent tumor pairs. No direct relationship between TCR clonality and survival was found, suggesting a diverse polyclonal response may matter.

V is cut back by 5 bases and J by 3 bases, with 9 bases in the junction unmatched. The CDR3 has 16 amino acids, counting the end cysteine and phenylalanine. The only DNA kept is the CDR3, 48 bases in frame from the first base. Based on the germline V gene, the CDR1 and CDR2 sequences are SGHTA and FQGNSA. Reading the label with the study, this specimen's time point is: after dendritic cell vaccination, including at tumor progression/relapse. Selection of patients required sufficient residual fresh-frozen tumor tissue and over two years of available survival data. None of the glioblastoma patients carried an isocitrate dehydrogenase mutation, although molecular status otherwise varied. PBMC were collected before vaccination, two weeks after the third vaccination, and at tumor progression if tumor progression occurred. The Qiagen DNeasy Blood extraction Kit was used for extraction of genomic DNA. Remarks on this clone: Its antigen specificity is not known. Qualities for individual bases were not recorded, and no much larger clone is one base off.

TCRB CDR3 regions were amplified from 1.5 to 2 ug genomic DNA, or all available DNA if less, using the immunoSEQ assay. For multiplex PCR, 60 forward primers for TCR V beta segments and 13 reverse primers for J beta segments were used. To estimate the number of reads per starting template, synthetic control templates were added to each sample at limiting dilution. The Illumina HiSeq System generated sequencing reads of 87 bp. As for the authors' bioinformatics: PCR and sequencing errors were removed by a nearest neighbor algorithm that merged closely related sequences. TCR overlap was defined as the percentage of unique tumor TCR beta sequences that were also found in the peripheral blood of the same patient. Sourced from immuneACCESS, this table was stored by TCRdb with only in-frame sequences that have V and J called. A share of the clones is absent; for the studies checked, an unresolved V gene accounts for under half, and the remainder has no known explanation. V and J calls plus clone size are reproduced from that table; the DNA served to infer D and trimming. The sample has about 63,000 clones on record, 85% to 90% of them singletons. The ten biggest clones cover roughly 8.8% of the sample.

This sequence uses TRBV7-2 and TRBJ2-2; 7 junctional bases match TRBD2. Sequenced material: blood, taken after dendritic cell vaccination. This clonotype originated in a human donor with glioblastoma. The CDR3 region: CASSVKAGDYTGELFF. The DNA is TGTGCCAGCAGCGTCAAGGCGGGGGACTACACCGGGGAGCTGTTTTTT.